A single sample gave rise to the 8 T cell receptor beta chains below, sequenced in a study of blood T cell repertoires in COVID-19. Produced via immunoSEQ multiplex PCR; TCRdb's table is partial and in-frame only. The repertoire holds a few hundred thousand clones, 80% to 85% seen once, with less than 6.5% in the top ten. The sequenced sample consisted of peripheral blood. The receptors were sampled from a woman aged 55-70 years who had recovered from COVID-19.

V is TRBV18 and J is TRBJ1-5, with D perhaps TRBD1 (5 bases). The CDR3 extends over 14 amino acids. V was shortened by 3 bases and J by 6 bases, with 12 bases between the two germline ends. Germline-derived CDR1 and CDR2 are KGHSH and LQKENI. The CDR3 reads CASSPTARGQPQHF. CDR3 nucleotides: TGTGCCAGCTCACCGACAGCGCGGGGTCAGCCCCAGCATTTT.

The chain couples TRBV6-5 to TRBJ1-1; no clear D gene. Per germline, CDR1 MNHEY and CDR2 SVGAGI. CDR3 length equals 14 residues. V was shortened by 10 bases and J by 6 bases, with 21 bases between the two germline ends. The CDR3 DNA is TGTGCCACCTCCCGGCCCGGAGATCGAGCTGAAGCTTTCTTT. The encoded protein is CATSRPGDRAEAFF.

The rearrangement joins TRBV5-5 to TRBJ2-7, with D perhaps matching TRBD2 (6 bases). Per germline, CDR1 SGHKS and CDR2 YYEKEE (reference sequence). Trimming left V 0 bases short and J 6 bases short, with 10 bases between. The CDR3 contains 13 residues. For the CDR3, the DNA is TGTGCCAGCAGCTTGGGTGCGGGGTCCGAGCAGTACTTC. Translating it yields CASSLGAGSEQYF.

The chain recombines TRBV6-6 with TRBJ1-1, with D maybe TRBD1 (5 bases). The CDR3 loop spans 13 amino acids. CDR1 is MNHNY and CDR2 is SVGAGI in the germline V gene (reference sequence). V was shortened by 8 bases and J by 4 bases, with 14 bases between the two germline ends. As DNA, the CDR3 is TGTGCCAGCGTGGGCGGGGGATCCACTGAAGCTTTCTTT. Translating gives CASVGGGSTEAFF.

The rearrangement uses TRBV5-6 and TRBJ1-1; 7 bases line up with TRBD1. Germline CDR1 and CDR2: SGHDT and YYEEEE. Trimming removed 4 bases from V and 4 bases from J; junction bases left unmatched: 10. The CDR3 sequence is 15 residues long. The CDR3 DNA sequence: TGTGCCAGCAGCCCGCTAAGACAGGGTGTCACTGAAGCTTTCTTT. Translation gives CASSPLRQGVTEAFF. The full variable domain, with the rest looked up from reference TRBV5-6 and TRBJ1-1, is DAGVTQSPTHLIKTRGQQVTLRCSPKSGHDTVSWYQQALGQGPQFIFQYYEEEERQRGNFPDRFSGHQFPNYSSELNVNALLLGDSALYLCASSPLRQGVTEAFFGQGTRLTVV.

The chain combines TRBV2 with TRBJ1-1; no clear D gene. Germline V lookup: CDR1 SNHLY, CDR2 FYNNEI. The CDR3 extends over 14 amino acids. Trimming took 4 bases from V and 0 from J, leaving 9 bases between them. For the CDR3, the DNA is TGTGCCAGCAGTGCGGGTTACATGAACACTGAAGCTTTCTTT. Translated: CASSAGYMNTEAFF.

The chain uses TRBV10-3 and TRBJ2-5; D gene uncertain. V dropped 10 bases and J dropped 2 bases, with 5 bases sitting between them. CDR1 and CDR2 (germline): ENHRY, SYGVKD. The CDR3 has 10 amino acids. The chain's CDR3 is CATKQETQYF. CDR3 in DNA: TGTGCCACCAAACAAGAGACCCAGTACTTC.

The rearrangement uses TRBV6-5 and TRBJ2-5, with D possibly TRBD1 on 5 matching bases. Germline CDR1 MNHEY, CDR2 SVGAGI. The CDR3 spans 16 residues. Trimming took 0 bases from V and 4 from J, leaving 15 bases between them. Here the CDR3 reads CASSYSAAGARETQYF. Written as DNA, the CDR3 is TGTGCCAGCAGTTACTCTGCGGCTGGGGCAAGAGAGACCCAGTACTTC.